Listed below are T cell receptor beta chains from one sample, sequenced in a study of T cell repertoires in cytomegalovirus infection. TCRdb used MiXCR to reprocess the reads, holding one entry per CDR3 protein. The sample lists under 200,000 distinct CDR3 sequences, roughly 9.8% seen once, with approximately 4.2% in the top ten. What was sequenced was PBMCs. All receptors come from a human donor in good health (CMV status not recorded). Some clones in this sample may be carry-over from other donors' samples. Each CDR3 is given with its conserved first and last residue. D genes are given only for firm matches. Where a row states a size, it is once, few, many or the class of an expanded clone; other rows omit it.

TGTGCCAGCAGCCCTTACGCCAGGATTTCGAACACCGGGGAGCTGTTTTTT | CASSPYARISNTGELFF | - | few | TRBJ2-2 | TRBV11-2
TGTGCCAGCCAACGGGACATCAGTTCTGGAAACACCATATATTTT | CASQRDISSGNTIYF | - | - | TRBJ1-3 | TRBV6-1
TGTGCCAGCAGTCAAGCCAGCGGGAGAGGAAAGACCCAGTACTTC | CASSQASGRGKTQYF | TRBD2 | - | TRBJ2-5 | TRBV3-1
TGTGCCACCAGCCCACCCGTCGCTCTGGGCAAAAACATTCAGTACTTC | CATSPPVALGKNIQYF | - | - | TRBJ2-4 | TRBV15
TGCAGTGCTAGAGACTTCCTTCGGTCAGATACGCAGTATTTT | CSARDFLRSDTQYF | - | - | TRBJ2-3 | TRBV20-1
TGTGCCAGCAGCATTAGGACTAGCGTGGTAGAGACCCAGTACTTC | CASSIRTSVVETQYF | TRBD2 | many | TRBJ2-5 | TRBV7-2
TGTGCCAGCAGTTACGGTATAGACTCCTACAATGAGCAGTTCTTC | CASSYGIDSYNEQFF | - | few | TRBJ2-1 | TRBV6-2/TRBV6-3
TGTGCCAGCAGTTCTTGGACTTTGACAGATACGCAGTATTTT | CASSSWTLTDTQYF | - | many | TRBJ2-3 | TRBV6-2/TRBV6-3
TGTGCCAGACCGGGCCGGGGGACTCCCCAAGAGACCCAGTACTTC | CARPGRGTPQETQYF | - | - | TRBJ2-5 | TRBV12-3/TRBV12-4
TGTGCCAGTAGTACCCGACCCGGGACAGGGAACACTGAAGCTTTCTTT | CASSTRPGTGNTEAFF | TRBD1 | many | TRBJ1-1 | TRBV19